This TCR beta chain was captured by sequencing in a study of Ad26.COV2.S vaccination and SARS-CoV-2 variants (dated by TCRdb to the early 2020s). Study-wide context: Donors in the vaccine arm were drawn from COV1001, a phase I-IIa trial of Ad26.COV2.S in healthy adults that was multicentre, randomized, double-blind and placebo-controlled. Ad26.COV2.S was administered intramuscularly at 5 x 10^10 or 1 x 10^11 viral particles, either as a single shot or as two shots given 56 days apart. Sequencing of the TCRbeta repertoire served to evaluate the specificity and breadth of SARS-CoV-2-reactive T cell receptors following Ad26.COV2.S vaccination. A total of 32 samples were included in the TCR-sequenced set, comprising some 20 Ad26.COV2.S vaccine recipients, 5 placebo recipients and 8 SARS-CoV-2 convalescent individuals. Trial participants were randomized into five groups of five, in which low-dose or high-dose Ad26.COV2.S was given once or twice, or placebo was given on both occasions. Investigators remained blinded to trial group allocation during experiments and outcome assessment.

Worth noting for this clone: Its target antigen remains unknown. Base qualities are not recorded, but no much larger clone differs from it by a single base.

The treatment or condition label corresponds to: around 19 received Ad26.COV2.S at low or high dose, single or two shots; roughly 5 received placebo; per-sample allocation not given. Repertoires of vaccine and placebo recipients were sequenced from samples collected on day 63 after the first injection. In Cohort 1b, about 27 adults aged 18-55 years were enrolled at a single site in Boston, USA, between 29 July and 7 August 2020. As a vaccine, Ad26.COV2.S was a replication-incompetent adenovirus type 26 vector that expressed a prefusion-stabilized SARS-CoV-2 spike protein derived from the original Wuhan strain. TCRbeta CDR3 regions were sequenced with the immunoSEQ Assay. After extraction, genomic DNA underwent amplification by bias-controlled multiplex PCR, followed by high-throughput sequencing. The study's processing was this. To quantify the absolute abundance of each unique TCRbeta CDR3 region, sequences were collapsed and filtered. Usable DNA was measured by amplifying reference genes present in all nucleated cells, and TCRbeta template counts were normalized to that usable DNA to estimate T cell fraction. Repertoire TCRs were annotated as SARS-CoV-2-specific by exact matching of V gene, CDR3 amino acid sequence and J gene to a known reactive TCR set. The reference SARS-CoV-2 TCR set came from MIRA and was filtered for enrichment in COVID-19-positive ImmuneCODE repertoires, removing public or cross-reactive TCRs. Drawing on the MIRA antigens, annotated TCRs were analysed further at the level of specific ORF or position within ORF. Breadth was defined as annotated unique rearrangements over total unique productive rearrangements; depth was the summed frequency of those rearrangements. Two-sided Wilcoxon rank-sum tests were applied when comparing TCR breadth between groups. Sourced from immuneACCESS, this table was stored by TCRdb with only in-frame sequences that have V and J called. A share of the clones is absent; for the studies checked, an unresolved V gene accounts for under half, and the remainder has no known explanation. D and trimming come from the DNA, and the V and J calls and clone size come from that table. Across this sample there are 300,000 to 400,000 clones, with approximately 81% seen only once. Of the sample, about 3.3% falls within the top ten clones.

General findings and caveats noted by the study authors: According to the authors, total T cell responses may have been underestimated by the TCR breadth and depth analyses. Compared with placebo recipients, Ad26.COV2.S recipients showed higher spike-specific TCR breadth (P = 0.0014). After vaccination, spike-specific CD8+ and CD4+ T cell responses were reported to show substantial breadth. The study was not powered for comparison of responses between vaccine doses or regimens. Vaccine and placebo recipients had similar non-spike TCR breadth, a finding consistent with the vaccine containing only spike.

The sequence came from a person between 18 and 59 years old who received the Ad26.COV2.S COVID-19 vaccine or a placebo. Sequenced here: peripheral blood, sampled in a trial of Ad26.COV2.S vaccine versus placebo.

CDR3 loop: CASSNPQGSNEKLFF. The sequenced DNA: TGCGCCAGCAGCAACCCCCAGGGGTCTAATGAAAAACTGTTTTTT. The V gene is TRBV5-1 and the J gene is TRBJ1-4; matching of 6 bases hints at TRBD1 as the D gene. From cysteine to phenylalanine, the CDR3 is 15 amino acids long. Kept here is only the CDR3 DNA, which spans 45 bases and is read in frame from base 1. V gives up 4 bases and J gives up 3 bases, and the segment between their germline ends measures 13 bases. The germline V gene encodes CDR1 SGHRS and CDR2 YFSETQ.